Presented here are 9 T cell receptor beta chains from one specimen sequenced in a study of T cells after posttransplantation cyclophosphamide (dated by TCRdb to 2015 to 2016). Receptor amplification or capture employed the immunoSEQ multiplex PCR assay. TCRdb provides this immuneACCESS table in a form limited to in-frame rearrangements. Some clones are lacking; in checked studies, under half of them reflect an unresolved V gene, and why the rest are absent is not known. The sample includes about 47,000 clones, with roughly 92% observed a single time. Approximately 3.1% of the sample is in the top ten clones. Specimen: PBMCs. The receptor set was obtained from a woman between 50 and 59 years old in good health and a related stem cell transplant donor.

The chain employs TRBV5-1 and TRBJ1-6; 8 bases are a match to TRBD1. Germline V gives CDR1 SGHRS, CDR2 YFSETQ. Trimming cost V 0 bases and J 10 bases; bases outside gene matches: 3. This CDR3 region has 14 residues. For the CDR3, the DNA is TGCGCCAGCAGCTTGGACAGGGGGGGATCACCCCTCCACTTT. It yields the protein CASSLDRGGSPLHF.

The rearrangement uses TRBV4-1 and TRBJ2-1; 10 bases are a match to TRBD2. Per germline, CDR1 MGHRA and CDR2 YSYEKL. CDR3 size: 17 residues. The ends lost 0 bases at V and 9 bases at J; junction bases unmatched: 11. The CDR3 DNA reads TGCGCCAGCAGCCAAGATCGTAATAGCGGGGGGTGGGGTGAGCAGTTCTTC. Translated, it gives CASSQDRNSGGWGEQFF.

The gene calls are TRBV5-1 and TRBJ2-7; 9 bases agree with TRBD1. The CDR3 extends over 14 amino acids. Germline CDR1 SGHRS, CDR2 YFSETQ. Trimming at V came to 3 bases and at J to 5 bases, leaving 6 bases not matched to a gene. Written as DNA, the CDR3 is TGCGCCAGCAGCTCCGGGACAGGGATTGACGAGCAGTACTTC. It encodes CASSSGTGIDEQYF.

This clone has a handful of counts. V gene TRBV5-1 combines with J gene TRBJ2-7, with 8 bases lining up with TRBD1. With 1 base clipped from V and 4 bases from J, the junction kept 7 bases outside the gene matches. The germline gives CDR1 SGHRS, CDR2 YFSETQ. The CDR3 sequence is 15 residues long. The CDR3 DNA reads TGCGCCAGCAGCTTGACGGGACAGGCCCTATACGAGCAGTACTTC. Translation: CASSLTGQALYEQYF.

As DNA, the CDR3 is TGTGCCAGTAGTGTCGACACGAACTCCTACGAGCAGTACTTC. This sequence encodes CASSVDTNSYEQYF. The chain uses TRBV19 and TRBJ2-7, with unresolved D. Germline lookup yields CDR1 LNHDA and CDR2 SQIVND (reference sequence). The CDR3 sequence is 14 residues long. Trimming removed 5 bases at V and 0 bases at J, with 11 bases between.

The chain carries TRBV7-9 and TRBJ2-1; 16 nucleotides match TRBD2. The CDR3 loop spans 17 amino acids. V dropped 5 bases and J dropped 2; count of bases not matched to a gene: 3. Germline lookup yields CDR1 SEHNR and CDR2 FQNEAQ (reference sequence). CDR3 sequence: CASSPGTSGGAYNEQFF. CDR3 nucleotide sequence: TGTGCCAGCAGCCCCGGGACTAGCGGGGGGGCCTACAATGAGCAGTTCTTC.

The gene calls are TRBV2 and TRBJ2-2; 12 positions match TRBD2. V dropped 10 bases and J dropped 6; count of bases not matched to a gene: 12. Looked up from germline, CDR1 is SNHLY and CDR2 is FYNNEI. The CDR3 extends over 16 amino acids. The CDR3 sequence is CATEPSGRAGSGELFF. In nucleotides, the CDR3 is TGTGCCACCGAACCTAGCGGGAGGGCCGGGTCCGGGGAGCTGTTTTTT.

The genes are TRBV4-1 and TRBJ1-1, with D possibly TRBD1 on 5 matching bases. Germline values: CDR1 MGHRA, CDR2 YSYEKL. V was shortened by 2 bases and J by 3 bases, with 7 bases between the two germline ends. The CDR3 is 13 residues long. The CDR3 region has the DNA TGCGCCAGCAGCCAACTACAGGACACTGAAGCTTTCTTT. Residues: CASSQLQDTEAFF.

The chain has TRBV14 and TRBJ1-6, with D possibly TRBD1 on 5 matching bases. The ends were cut back, 0 bases at V and 3 bases at J, with 15 bases in the middle. Germline V gives CDR1 SGHDN, CDR2 FVKESK. This CDR3 has 18 amino acids. CDR3 protein: CASSQEGQDELYNSPLHF. As DNA, the CDR3 is TGTGCCAGCAGCCAAGAAGGACAAGACGAGCTCTATAATTCACCCCTCCACTTT.